Presented here are 16 T cell receptor beta chains from one specimen sequenced in a study of blood T cell repertoires in COVID-19 (dated by TCRdb to the early 2020s). The library was prepared using the immunoSEQ multiplex PCR assay. Sourced from immuneACCESS, this table was stored by TCRdb with only in-frame sequences that have V and J called. A share of the clones is absent; for the studies checked, an unresolved V gene accounts for under half, and the remainder has no known explanation. The sample contains some 160,000 clones, 80% of them found a single time. The ten largest account for approximately 3.6% of the sample. Sequencing input: PBMCs or T cells enriched from blood (not recorded which). The receptor set was obtained from a woman aged 55-70 years who had recovered from COVID-19.

V gene TRBV12-3 or TRBV12-4 combines with J gene TRBJ2-7; D is uncertain. The germline V and J ends were trimmed by 4 bases and 2 bases, with 9 bases remaining between them. This CDR3 contains 13 residues. The CDR3 DNA sequence: TGTGCCAGCAGTTCCCACTTAGCCTACGAGCAGTACTTC. Protein sequence: CASSSHLAYEQYF.

The rearrangement uses TRBV5-6 and TRBJ1-2; TRBD1 matches at 9 bases. The CDR3 is 15 residues long. Losses at the gene ends were 0 bases for V and 4 bases for J; bases not matched to a gene: 4. The germline V gene encodes CDR1 SGHDT and CDR2 YYEEEE. For the CDR3, the DNA is TGTGCCAGCAGCTTGGACAGGGGGCAGATCTATGGCTACACCTTC. Amino acids: CASSLDRGQIYGYTF.

This rearrangement joins TRBV30 to TRBJ1-5, with D possibly matching TRBD1 (6 bases). The CDR3 contains 15 residues. Trimming removed 3 bases at V and 7 bases at J, with 19 bases between. CDR1 GTSNPN and CDR2 SVGIG come from the germline V gene (reference sequence). The CDR3 sequence is CAWSPGHKRSQPQHF. As DNA, the CDR3 is TGTGCCTGGAGCCCGGGACATAAACGATCCCAGCCCCAGCATTTT.

The CDR3 DNA reads TGCAGTGCTCCTCGGGTAGGGGAGCTGTTTTTT. It is translated as CSAPRVGELFF. The rearrangement links TRBV20-1 to TRBJ2-2; D not certain. The V end was cut by 5 bases, the J end by 8 bases, with 9 bases between. Germline values: CDR1 DFQATT, CDR2 SNEGSKA (reference sequence). The length of the CDR3 is 11 residues.

V is TRBV19 and J is TRBJ2-2; TRBD2 matches at 8 bases. The length of the CDR3 is 15 residues. J was trimmed by 0 bases and V by 5 bases; bases with no gene match: 2. Per the germline V gene, CDR1 is LNHDA and CDR2 is SQIVND (reference sequence). CDR3: CASSPGGTNTGELFF. The CDR3 DNA sequence: TGTGCCAGTAGTCCGGGGGGGACGAACACCGGGGAGCTGTTTTTT.

This clone has only a few counts. The chain couples TRBV18 to TRBJ1-4; weak D call: TRBD1 (5 bases). V was shortened by 2 bases and J by 1 base, with 11 bases between the two germline ends. The CDR3 loop spans 16 amino acids. Looked up from germline, CDR1 is KGHSH and CDR2 is LQKENI. The CDR3 bases are TGTGCCAGCTCACCAGAGACAGTCGGAACTAATGAAAAACTGTTTTTT. Amino acids: CASSPETVGTNEKLFF.

The chain joins TRBV27 to TRBJ1-5; TRBD1 matches 7 bases. CDR3 size: 15 residues. The J segment lost 7 bases and the V segment lost 2 bases, leaving 8 bases of the junction unmatched. Germline-derived CDR1 and CDR2 are MNHEY and SMNVEV (reference sequence). This chain's CDR3 is CASSLGAGGRQPQHF. CDR3 nucleotides: TGTGCCAGCAGTTTAGGGGCAGGGGGAAGGCAGCCCCAGCATTTT.

The chain recombines TRBV19 with TRBJ2-1; possibly TRBD2 for D (5 bases). The V gene lost 10 bases and the J gene lost 6 bases, with 16 bases spanning the gap. CDR3 length equals 13 residues. Germline V lookup: CDR1 LNHDA, CDR2 SQIVND (reference sequence). CDR3 coding DNA: TGTGCCACAAAAACTCCGGGAACCAATGAGCAGTTCTTC. Protein product: CATKTPGTNEQFF.

This clone appeared once. The gene calls are TRBV6-1 and TRBJ2-7; 13 bases are a match to TRBD2. Germline V gives CDR1 MNHNS, CDR2 SASEGT. This CDR3 has 19 residues. V lost 0 bases to trimming and J lost 3 bases; unmatched junction nucleotides: 11. The CDR3 DNA reads TGTGCCAGCAGTGAAGCGCAAGGACTAGCGGGGGCTCACTACTACGAGCAGTACTTC. Amino acid sequence: CASSEAQGLAGAHYYEQYF.

The count of this clone is one. The chain uses TRBV5-1 and TRBJ2-5; D is unclear. This CDR3 spans 13 amino acids. V was shortened by 0 bases and J by 2 bases, with 5 bases between the two germline ends. Per germline, CDR1 SGHRS and CDR2 YFSETQ. The CDR3 region is CASSLASQETQYF. The CDR3 coding sequence is TGCGCCAGCAGCTTGGCCAGTCAAGAGACCCAGTACTTC. The variable domain in full, with the rest retrieved from reference TRBV5-1 and TRBJ2-5, is KAGVTQTPRYLIKTRGQQVTLSCSPISGHRSVSWYQQTPGQGLQFLFEYFSETQRNKGNFPGRFSGRQFSNSRSEMNVSTLELGDSALYLCASSLASQETQYFGPGTRLLVL.

The V gene is TRBV25-1, the J gene TRBJ1-3; no clear D. The CDR3 runs 12 residues. With 7 bases removed from V and 4 bases from J, the gap between germline ends came to 8 bases. CDR1 is MGHDK, CDR2 SYGVNS, per germline. The CDR3 DNA follows: TGTGCCAGCATAAGCTCGGGAAACACCATATATTTT. This translates into CASISSGNTIYF.

The chain links TRBV9 to TRBJ1-1; 7 nucleotides match TRBD1. Losses at the gene ends were 0 bases for V and 3 bases for J; bases not matched to a gene: 11. This CDR3 region has 17 residues. Germline V gives CDR1 SGDLS, CDR2 YYNGEE. As DNA, the CDR3 is TGTGCCAGCAGCGTAGGGAAAAACCGAGACAGGGACACTGAAGCTTTCTTT. Its protein is CASSVGKNRDRDTEAFF.

This rearrangement joins TRBV2 to TRBJ2-3; D may be TRBD1 (6 bases). The V gene lost 6 bases and the J gene lost 3 bases, with 10 bases spanning the gap. The length of the CDR3 is 13 residues. CDR1 is SNHLY and CDR2 is FYNNEI in the germline V gene. In nucleotides, the CDR3 is TGTGCCAGCAGGTCCAGGGGTACAGATACGCAGTATTTT. Translation gives CASRSRGTDTQYF.

The chain is built from TRBV2 and TRBJ1-3; D is uncertain. Trimming left V 6 bases short and J 6 bases short, with 12 bases between. There are 13 residues in the CDR3. Germline CDR1 SNHLY, CDR2 FYNNEI. CDR3 bases: TGTGCCAGCAGCACTGCGCTCTCAAACACCATATATTTT. Protein: CASSTALSNTIYF.

The chain employs TRBV18 and TRBJ2-3; TRBD2 might be the D (5 bases). CDR1 and CDR2 (germline): KGHSH, LQKENI. The V gene lost 0 bases and the J gene lost 6 bases, with 10 bases spanning the gap. CDR3 length: 14 amino acids. DNA for the CDR3: TGTGCCAGCTCACCACCGGGGAGTGGGGATACGCAGTATTTT. Encoded protein: CASSPPGSGDTQYF.

J is TRBJ2-1 and V is TRBV6-5; maybe TRBD2 (7 bases). Trimming shortened V by 8 bases and J by 10 bases, and 24 bases separated the two germline ends. Germline values: CDR1 MNHEY, CDR2 SVGAGI. This CDR3 region has 15 residues. CDR3 sequence reads: CASGAGGPPLQEQFF. Here the CDR3 DNA reads TGTGCCAGCGGCGCCGGGGGGCCCCCCCTACAGGAGCAGTTCTTC.